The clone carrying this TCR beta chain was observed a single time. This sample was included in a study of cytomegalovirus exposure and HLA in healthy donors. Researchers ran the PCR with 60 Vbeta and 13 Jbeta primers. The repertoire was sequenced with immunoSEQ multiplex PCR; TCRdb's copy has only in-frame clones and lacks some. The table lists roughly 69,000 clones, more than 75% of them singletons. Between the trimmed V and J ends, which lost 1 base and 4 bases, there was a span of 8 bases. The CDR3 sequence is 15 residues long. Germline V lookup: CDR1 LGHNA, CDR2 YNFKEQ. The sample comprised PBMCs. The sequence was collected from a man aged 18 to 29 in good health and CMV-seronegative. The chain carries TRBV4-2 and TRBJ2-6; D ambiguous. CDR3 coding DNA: TGTGCCAGCAGCCAAGTAGCCCTGGGGGCCAACGTCCTGACTTTC. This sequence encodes CASSQVALGANVLTF.